These 24 T cell receptor beta chains came from one sample sequenced in a study of post-analysis software for immune sequencing data. Findings of the study overall: With TRBV5-6, TRBV5-1 and TRBV20-1 included, about 5 TRBV segments were more frequent in patients than in controls.

These receptors' antigens are unknown. Unique molecular identifiers were present in the TCR beta cDNA libraries. TCRdb processed the PCR reads anew with MiXCR; each CDR3 protein has one entry. The table records 650,000 to 850,000 distinct CDR3 sequences, 46% of them present only once. Sequencing was performed on blood. The origin of the receptors is a girl aged 10-17 years with multiple sclerosis.

This clonotype has more than one count but fewer than ten. The V call is TRBV29-1, the J call TRBJ2-5, with 11 bases fitting TRBD1. The junction had 15 bases not matched to a gene; V was cut back by 7 bases and J by 5 bases. The CDR3 has 16 residues. CDR1 and CDR2 (germline): SQVTM, ANQGSEA. The chain's CDR3 is CSARVGDRGFVETQYF. CDR3 nucleotides: TGCAGCGCCCGTGTGGGGGACAGGGGGTTCGTGGAGACCCAGTACTTC.

This clonotype was found a few times. The V call is TRBV11-2, the J call TRBJ1-1; no clear D gene. CDR3 length: 11 residues. The V gene lost 1 base and the J gene lost 10 bases, with 7 bases spanning the gap. CDR1 is SGHAT, CDR2 FQNNGV, per germline. The chain's CDR3 is CASSLGYRAFF. The CDR3 DNA follows: TGTGCCAGCAGCTTAGGGTATCGAGCTTTCTTT.

This clonotype turned up a few times. This chain's CDR3 is CATSGDSPGANVLTF. CDR3 nucleotides: TGTGCCACCAGTGGGGACAGTCCTGGGGCCAACGTCCTGACTTTC. The chain couples TRBV24-1 to TRBJ2-6; 7 bases line up with TRBD1. Losses at the gene ends were 5 bases for V and 2 bases for J; bases not matched to a gene: 2. There are 15 residues in the CDR3. Per germline, CDR1 KGHDR and CDR2 SFDVKD.

This clonotype was seen only a few times. The chain couples TRBV7-8 to TRBJ1-2, with TRBD1 matching over 8 bases. Germline V gene data show CDR1 as SGHVS and CDR2 as FQNEAQ. V lost 1 base and J lost 1; bases outside the gene matches: 8. The CDR3 consists of 17 residues. CDR3 nucleotide sequence: TGTGCCAGCAGCTTAGTGACAGGGGTCTATCGTAACTATGGCTACACCTTC. Encoded protein: CASSLVTGVYRNYGYTF.

This clonotype has just a few counts. The chain uses TRBV12-3 or TRBV12-4 and TRBJ1-1; 7 positions agree with TRBD1. V lost 5 bases to trimming and J lost 6 bases; unmatched junction nucleotides: 3. The CDR3 runs to 12 residues. The CDR3: CASSLGQSEAFF. In DNA form, the CDR3 reads TGTGCCAGCAGTCTGGGACAGTCTGAAGCTTTCTTT.

The table lists this clonotype with many counts. This sequence joins TRBV7-9 and TRBJ2-7, with D hard to call. This CDR3 comprises 14 residues. V was trimmed by 2 bases and J by 3 bases, leaving 11 bases between them. CDR1 is SEHNR and CDR2 is FQNEAQ in the germline V gene (reference sequence). CDR3 sequence reads: CASSLIGRDYEQYF. CDR3 nucleotides: TGTGCCAGCAGCTTAATCGGCAGAGACTACGAGCAGTACTTC. Using reference TRBV7-9 and TRBJ2-7 for the parts outside the CDR3, the full variable domain is DTGVSQNPRHKITKRGQNVTFRCDPISEHNRLYWYRQTLGQGPEFLTYFQNEAQLEKSRLLSDRFSAERPKGSFSTLEIQRTEQGDSAMYLCASSLIGRDYEQYFGPGTRLTVT.

The sample holds a few counts of this clonotype. V gene TRBV2 combines with J gene TRBJ2-6; D assignment may be TRBD1 or TRBD2 (5 bases each). Germline V gene lookup returns CDR1 SNHLY and CDR2 FYNNEI. This CDR3 has 16 residues. Between the trimmed V and J ends, which lost 5 bases and 0 bases, there was a span of 11 bases. The CDR3: CASSPGRISGANVLTF. The CDR3 DNA sequence: TGTGCCAGCAGTCCGGGACGGATCTCTGGGGCCAACGTCCTGACTTTC.

This clonotype was counted between two and nine times. The chain has TRBV7-9 and TRBJ1-2; D ambiguous. Germline CDR1 reads SEHNR; CDR2 reads FQNEAQ (reference sequence). This CDR3 contains 13 residues. The V end was cut by 2 bases, the J end by 2 bases, with 6 bases between. DNA for the CDR3: TGTGCCAGCAGCTTAACGCAGAACTATGGCTACACCTTC. This translates into CASSLTQNYGYTF.

The V and J genes are TRBV29-1 and TRBJ1-1, with D maybe TRBD1 (6 bases). Germline V gene lookup returns CDR1 SQVTM and CDR2 ANQGSEA. The length of the CDR3 is 15 residues. V shed 0 bases and J shed 4 bases, with 15 bases lying between them. The CDR3 here is CSVEDDFRGGTEAFF. The CDR3 nucleotides are TGCAGCGTTGAAGACGACTTCCGAGGGGGCACTGAAGCTTTCTTT.

This clonotype was recorded only once. The CDR3 DNA reads TGTGCCAGCAGTTTTTTCGGGGGAGTAAACACCGGGGAGCTGTTTTTT. It yields the protein CASSFFGGVNTGELFF. The V gene is TRBV12-3 or TRBV12-4, the J gene TRBJ2-2, with D possibly TRBD2 on 6 matching bases. The CDR3 contains 16 residues. Trimming shortened V by 3 bases and J by 2 bases, and 13 bases separated the two germline ends.

This clonotype was counted only a few times. The chain joins TRBV27 to TRBJ2-1, with D perhaps TRBD1 (6 bases). Trimming left V 3 bases short and J 1 base short, with 10 bases between. This CDR3 has 15 amino acids. Germline V CDR1 and CDR2: MNHEY, SMNVEV (reference sequence). CDR3 protein: CASSFGQGSYNEQFF. In DNA form, the CDR3 reads TGTGCCAGCAGTTTTGGCCAGGGGTCCTACAATGAGCAGTTCTTC.

CDR3 sequence: CASSLEVGRYEQYF. The CDR3 region has the DNA TGTGCCAGCAGCTTAGAGGTAGGACGCTACGAGCAGTACTTC. The V call is TRBV11-2, the J call TRBJ2-7; D gene ambiguous. This CDR3 is built from 14 residues. V was pared by 0 bases and J by 3 bases, with 9 bases between. Germline V gene sequence: CDR1 SGHAT, CDR2 FQNNGV.

The chain couples TRBV6-5 to TRBJ2-1; the match to TRBD2 covers 10 bases. V lost 0 bases, J lost 2 bases, and 4 bases stayed unmatched. Germline assignment: CDR1 MNHEY and CDR2 SVGAGI. This CDR3 comprises 17 residues. The CDR3 reads CASSYSRLAGAYNEQFF. For the CDR3, the DNA is TGTGCCAGCAGTTACTCGAGGCTAGCGGGAGCCTACAATGAGCAGTTCTTC.

This clonotype appeared a few times. CDR3 region: CASSQGGAGGVKTQYF. CDR3 DNA: TGTGCCAGCAGCCAAGGAGGTGCAGGGGGCGTAAAGACCCAGTACTTC. J is TRBJ2-5 and V is TRBV3-1; TRBD1 aligns across 8 bases. CDR1 is LGHDT and CDR2 is YNNKEL in the germline V gene (reference sequence). This CDR3 is 16 amino acids long. V was clipped by 1 base and J by 6 bases; unmatched bases: 10.

The sample holds a few counts of this clonotype. The chain combines TRBV29-1 with TRBJ1-5; D uncertain. Looked up from germline, CDR1 is SQVTM and CDR2 is ANQGSEA. This CDR3 has 12 amino acids. Trimming removed 6 bases at V and 10 bases at J, with 16 bases between. CDR3: CSVDHPRSPQHF. As DNA, the CDR3 is TGCAGCGTAGATCACCCCAGGTCACCCCAGCATTTT.

The V and J genes are TRBV6-2 or TRBV6-3 and TRBJ2-2, with D uncertain. Germline V gene sequence: CDR1 MNHEY, CDR2 SVGEGT. With 6 bases removed from V and 4 bases from J, the gap between germline ends came to 12 bases. The CDR3 extends over 14 amino acids. This CDR3 reads CASRPLIGTGELFF. CDR3 sequence (DNA): TGTGCCAGCAGGCCCCTCATTGGCACCGGGGAGCTGTTTTTT.

This clonotype has just a few counts. The chain carries TRBV24-1 and TRBJ2-1, with TRBD2 matching over 8 bases. The CDR3 totals 16 residues. Germline V CDR1 and CDR2: KGHDR, SFDVKD. J lost 7 bases, V lost 2 bases, and 9 bases had no gene match. The CDR3 reads CATSDSGGRSWNEQFF. CDR3 in DNA: TGTGCCACCAGTGATTCCGGCGGGAGGTCATGGAATGAGCAGTTCTTC.

The table lists this clonotype with a few counts. V is TRBV10-3 and J is TRBJ2-7; D is possibly TRBD2 (6 bases). Per germline, CDR1 ENHRY and CDR2 SYGVKD. This CDR3 spans 14 amino acids. V lost 3 bases and J 3 bases, leaving 12 bases between the germline ends. The CDR3 loop reads CAISDPAGFYEQYF. CDR3 bases: TGTGCCATCAGTGATCCAGCGGGCTTCTACGAGCAGTACTTC.

This clonotype has more than one count but fewer than ten. This CDR3 reads CASSPKWTGEIYGYTF. The CDR3 nucleotides read TGCGCCAGCAGCCCGAAATGGACAGGAGAGATCTATGGCTACACCTTC. The J gene is TRBJ1-2, the V gene TRBV5-1; 7 bases align to TRBD1. The CDR3 consists of 16 residues. Germline values: CDR1 SGHRS, CDR2 YFSETQ. Losses at the gene ends were 4 bases for V and 4 bases for J; bases not matched to a gene: 13. Complete variable domain (other parts from reference TRBV5-1 and TRBJ1-2): KAGVTQTPRYLIKTRGQQVTLSCSPISGHRSVSWYQQTPGQGLQFLFEYFSETQRNKGNFPGRFSGRQFSNSRSEMNVSTLELGDSALYLCASSPKWTGEIYGYTFGSGTRLTVV.

V usage is TRBV10-3 and J usage is TRBJ2-6; the match to TRBD1 covers 11 bases. Germline V gives CDR1 ENHRY, CDR2 SYGVKD. The CDR3 contains 16 residues. J was trimmed by 0 bases and V by 10 bases; bases with no gene match: 5. The CDR3 sequence is CATMGQGDSGANVLTF. The CDR3, as DNA: TGTGCCACAATGGGACAGGGGGACTCTGGGGCCAACGTCCTGACTTTC.

This clonotype showed up just a few times. The chain employs TRBV12-3 or TRBV12-4 and TRBJ2-7; D may be TRBD1 (6 bases). Trimming pared 4 bases from V and 2 bases from J, leaving 15 bases between. This CDR3 has 15 residues. The CDR3 DNA is TGTGCCAGCAGTTCCGGGACACCGAGGCCCTACGAGCAGTACTTC. It specifies CASSSGTPRPYEQYF.

J is TRBJ2-5 and V is TRBV24-1, with 9 bases fitting TRBD1. CDR3 length: 16 residues. Germline V lookup: CDR1 KGHDR, CDR2 SFDVKD. Trimming cost V 5 bases and J 11 bases; bases outside gene matches: 17. The DNA of the CDR3 is TGTGCCACCAGTGCCCCGACAGGGGGGAAGGACAATGAGCAGTACTTC. Translated, it gives CATSAPTGGKDNEQYF.

This chain links TRBV15 with TRBJ2-1; 8 nucleotides match TRBD2. Per the germline V gene, CDR1 is LNHNV and CDR2 is YYDKDF (reference sequence). V gave up 1 base and J gave up 0 bases; unmatched junction bases: 2. The CDR3 is 16 residues long. The CDR3 sequence: CATSRVSGSSYNEQFF. The CDR3 bases are TGTGCCACCAGCAGAGTAAGCGGGAGCTCCTACAATGAGCAGTTCTTC.

This clonotype was found a few times. This chain links TRBV7-3 with TRBJ2-1; maybe TRBD2 (6 bases). V lost 5 bases to trimming and J lost 6 bases, with 14 bases between them. The CDR3 spans 14 residues. CDR1 and CDR2 (germline): SGHTA, FQGTGA. CDR3 region: CASSPSGGFNEQFF. In DNA form, the CDR3 reads TGTGCCAGCAGCCCGAGCGGAGGGTTCAATGAGCAGTTCTTC.